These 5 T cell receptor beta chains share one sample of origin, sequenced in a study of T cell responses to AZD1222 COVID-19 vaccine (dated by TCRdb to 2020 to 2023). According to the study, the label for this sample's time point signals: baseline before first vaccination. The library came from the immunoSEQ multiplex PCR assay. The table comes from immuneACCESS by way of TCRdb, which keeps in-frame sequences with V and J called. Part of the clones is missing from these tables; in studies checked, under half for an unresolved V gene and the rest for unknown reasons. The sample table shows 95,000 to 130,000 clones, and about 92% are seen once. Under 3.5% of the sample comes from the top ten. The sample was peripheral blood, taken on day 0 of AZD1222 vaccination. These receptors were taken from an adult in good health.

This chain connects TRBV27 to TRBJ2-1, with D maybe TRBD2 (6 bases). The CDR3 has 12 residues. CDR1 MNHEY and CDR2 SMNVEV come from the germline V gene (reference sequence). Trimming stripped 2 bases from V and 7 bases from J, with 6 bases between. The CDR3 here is CASSLGGNEQFF. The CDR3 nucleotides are TGTGCCAGCAGTTTAGGGGGGAATGAGCAGTTCTTC.

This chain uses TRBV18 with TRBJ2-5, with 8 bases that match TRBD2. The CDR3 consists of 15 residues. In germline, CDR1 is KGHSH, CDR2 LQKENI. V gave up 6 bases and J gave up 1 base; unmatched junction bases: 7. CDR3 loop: CASSSQREFQETQYF. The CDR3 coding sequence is TGTGCCAGCTCCTCCCAGCGGGAGTTCCAAGAGACCCAGTACTTC. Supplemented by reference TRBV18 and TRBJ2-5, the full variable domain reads NAGVMQNPRHLVRRRGQEARLRCSPMKGHSHVYWYRQLPEEGLKFMVYLQKENIIDESGMPKERFSAEFPKEGPSILRIQQVVRGDSAAYFCASSSQREFQETQYFGPGTRLLVL.

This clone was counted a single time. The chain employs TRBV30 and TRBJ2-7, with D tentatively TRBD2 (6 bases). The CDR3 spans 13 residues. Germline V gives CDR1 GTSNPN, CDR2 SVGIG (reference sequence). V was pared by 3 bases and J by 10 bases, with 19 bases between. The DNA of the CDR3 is TGTGCCTGGAGGGCGCTCGCGCTCGGGGGTCAGTACTTC. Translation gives CAWRALALGGQYF.

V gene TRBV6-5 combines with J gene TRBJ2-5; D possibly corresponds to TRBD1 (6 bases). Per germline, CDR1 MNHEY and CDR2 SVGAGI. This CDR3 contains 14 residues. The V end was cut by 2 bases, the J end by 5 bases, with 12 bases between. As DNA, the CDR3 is TGTGCCAGCAGTTACCTAGGGACAAAGGAGACCCAGTACTTC. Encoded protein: CASSYLGTKETQYF.

The CDR3 region has the DNA TGCAGCGTTAGACAGAGCTCTGGGGCCAACGTCCTGACTTTC. Amino acids: CSVRQSSGANVLTF. This chain connects TRBV29-1 to TRBJ2-6, with D tentatively TRBD1 (5 bases). The CDR3 has 14 amino acids. V lost 5 bases to trimming and J lost 0 bases, with 8 bases between them. CDR1 is SQVTM and CDR2 is ANQGSEA in the germline V gene. Combining the CDR3 with reference TRBV29-1 and TRBJ2-6 gives the whole variable domain SAVISQKPSRDICQRGTSLTIQCQVDSQVTMMFWYRQQPGQSLTLIATANQGSEATYESGFVIDKFPISRPNLTFSTLTVSNMSPEDSSIYLCSVRQSSGANVLTFGAGSRLTVL.